Included here is one T cell receptor beta chain sequence, with context. The data derive from a study of OX40 agonist ivuxolimab in advanced cancers. As for the study in general: Patients took ivuxolimab, an agonistic anti-OX40 (CD134) antibody. Dose-escalation patients were diagnosed with hepatocellular carcinoma, melanoma, renal cell cancer or head and neck cancer.

This CDR3 has 15 amino acids. Trimming shortened V by 5 bases and J by 1 base, and 15 bases separated the two germline ends. Germline values: CDR1 SGHVS, CDR2 FQNEAQ. Patients with autoimmune history or systemic immunosuppression were excluded. Blood was sampled at baseline, cycle 4 day 1, and cycle 7 day 1. The assay was immunoSEQ multiplex PCR, and TCRdb's table has in-frame clones only and misses some. In the table there are over 55,000 clones, roughly nine tenths of which are singletons. The TCR sequence derives from an adult with an advanced solid tumor such as melanoma, head and neck, liver or kidney cancer. The genes are TRBV7-8 and TRBJ2-7; D gene uncertain. The sample consisted of CD4+ or CD8+ T cells sorted from blood, taken in a trial of the OX40 agonist ivuxolimab. The CDR3 DNA sequence: TGTGCCAGCAGCCCAAAAGCATCGGAATCCTACGAGCAGTACTTC. Encoded protein: CASSPKASESYEQYF.